The 5 T cell receptor beta chains in this list originate from one sample, sequenced in a study of T cell repertoires in cytomegalovirus infection. TCRdb called the reads again in MiXCR, with one record for every CDR3 protein. The profile shows about 51,000 distinct CDR3 sequences, around a fifth of them singletons. Their antigens are not known. Material: CD8+ T cells from cultured PBMCs, obtained from culture after CMV antigen stimulation. All receptors come from a human donor in good health (CMV status not recorded). Some clones in this sample may be carry-over from other donors' samples.

The chain carries TRBV9 and TRBJ1-2; possible D gene TRBD1, 5 bases. The V gene's germline CDR1 is SGDLS and CDR2 YYNGEE. The length of the CDR3 is 14 residues. The V end was cut by 0 bases, the J end by 2 bases, with 8 bases between. The CDR3 nucleotides read TGTGCCAGCAGCGTAGATAAGGGGAACTATGGCTACACCTTC. Protein sequence: CASSVDKGNYGYTF.

This clonotype was found many times. The V and J genes are TRBV9 and TRBJ1-4, with D tentatively TRBD1 (6 bases). Trimming pared 2 bases from V and 7 bases from J, leaving 12 bases between. Germline V CDR1 and CDR2: SGDLS, YYNGEE. This CDR3 is built from 14 residues. The CDR3 is CASSVEGGLEKLFF. The CDR3 DNA sequence: TGTGCCAGCAGCGTTGAGGGGGGACTTGAAAAACTGTTTTTT.

The chain is built from TRBV28 and TRBJ1-1; possible D gene TRBD1, 6 bases. Trimming removed 6 bases from V and 1 base from J, with 18 bases in between. Germline CDR1 is MDHEN and CDR2 is SYDVKM. The CDR3 loop spans 16 amino acids. The DNA of the CDR3 is TGTGCCAGCAGCTCTAACCGACAGGTGAGGAACACTGAAGCTTTCTTT. It specifies CASSSNRQVRNTEAFF.

This clonotype appeared a few times. V gene TRBV7-9 combines with J gene TRBJ2-7; D not certain. Germline V gene data show CDR1 as SEHNR and CDR2 as FQNEAQ (reference sequence). The CDR3 totals 16 residues. V was trimmed by 3 bases and J by 6 bases, leaving 21 bases between them. The CDR3 here is CASSLPQSSIFSEQYF. DNA for the CDR3: TGTGCCAGCAGCTTGCCCCAGAGTTCCATCTTCAGCGAGCAGTACTTC. Filled out from reference TRBV7-9 and TRBJ2-7, the complete variable domain reads DTGVSQNPRHKITKRGQNVTFRCDPISEHNRLYWYRQTLGQGPEFLTYFQNEAQLEKSRLLSDRFSAERPKGSFSTLEIQRTEQGDSAMYLCASSLPQSSIFSEQYFGPGTRLTVT.

This chain connects TRBV4-2 to TRBJ2-5, with 9 bases lining up with TRBD2. Germline CDR1 is LGHNA and CDR2 is YNFKEQ. CDR3 length: 18 residues. Trimming cost V 2 bases and J 4 bases; bases outside gene matches: 14. CDR3 protein: CASSQRGGLAGVAETQYF. The CDR3 coding sequence is TGTGCCAGCAGCCAAAGGGGTGGATTAGCGGGAGTAGCAGAGACCCAGTACTTC.